The 10 T cell receptor beta chains in this list originate from one sample, sequenced in a study of tumor and adjacent non-tumor tissue in lung cancer listed by TCRdb under 2018. Bulk unsorted tissue served as the source for RNA extraction, and RNA quality was assessed using a NanoDrop ND-1000 and an Agilent 2100. The normal lung samples consisted of distant non-tumor tissue collected more than 3 cm from the tumor edge. The library was built by means of multiplex PCR. Instrument used: Illumina HiSeq 2500. TCRbeta libraries were built by three rounds of nested PCR using primers (Table S4), following protocols modified from ARM-PCR. TCRdb trimmed public reads at Q25 via fastp, called clones via MiXCR and kept in-frame beta chains. Every CDR3 protein is listed once, alongside the most common genes and DNA of its rows. The sample yields 65,000 to 85,000 distinct CDR3 sequences; roughly three quarters were counted once. The ten most abundant clones make up more than 40% of the sample.

The specimen sequenced was distant non-tumor lung tissue. All receptors come from a man between 60 and 75 years old with non-small cell lung cancer.

Comment on this clonotype: This may be a read error, as it is one base from a much larger clone. The CDR3 DNA sequence: TGCAGTACTAGAGAGAAGCGGGAGAGCTCCTACGAGCAGTACTTC. Translated, it gives CSTREKRESSYEQYF. This sequence joins TRBV20-1 and TRBJ2-7, with 8 nucleotides matching TRBD2. The V gene's germline CDR1 is DFQATT and CDR2 SNEGSKA (reference sequence). The length of the CDR3 is 15 residues.

This CDR3 is CASSRIHGELFF. In DNA form, the CDR3 reads TGTGCCAGCTCCCGTATTCACGGGGAGCTGTTTTTT. This rearrangement joins TRBV6-5 to TRBJ2-2; D is unclear. The ends were cut back, 8 bases at V and 7 bases at J, with 11 bases in the middle. CDR1 and CDR2 (germline): MNHEY, SVGAGI. This CDR3 region has 12 residues.

The J gene is TRBJ2-1, the V gene TRBV5-6; TRBD2 aligns across 7 bases. Trimming at V came to 5 bases and at J to 3 bases, leaving 8 bases not matched to a gene. Germline CDR1 SGHDT, CDR2 YYEEEE. This CDR3 contains 15 residues. The CDR3, as DNA: TGTGCCAGCAGTTTGATTTCGGGAGGCTACAATGAGCAGTTCTTC. This sequence encodes CASSLISGGYNEQFF. The full variable domain, completed using reference TRBV5-6 and TRBJ2-1, is DAGVTQSPTHLIKTRGQQVTLRCSPKSGHDTVSWYQQALGQGPQFIFQYYEEEERQRGNFPDRFSGHQFPNYSSELNVNALLLGDSALYLCASSLISGGYNEQFFGPGTRLTVL.

V and J are TRBV2 and TRBJ2-1, with D possibly TRBD2 on 6 matching bases. This CDR3 has 13 amino acids. Germline V gene lookup returns CDR1 SNHLY and CDR2 FYNNEI. V dropped 9 bases and J dropped 2 bases, with 11 bases sitting between them. CDR3 sequence reads: CARSGTPYNEQFF. In DNA, the CDR3 is TGTGCCAGGTCCGGGACTCCCTACAATGAGCAGTTCTTC.

In this sample, this clonotype turned up many times. The chain is built from TRBV5-1 and TRBJ2-5; tentative D call: TRBD1 (5 bases). CDR1 is SGHRS, CDR2 YFSETQ, per germline. V lost 0 bases, J lost 4 bases, and 13 bases lay in between. The CDR3 covers 15 residues. Here the CDR3 reads CASSLGVRAGETQYF. DNA for the CDR3: TGCGCCAGCAGCTTGGGAGTCAGGGCTGGAGAGACCCAGTACTTC. The full variable domain, rest sourced from reference TRBV5-1 and TRBJ2-5, is KAGVTQTPRYLIKTRGQQVTLSCSPISGHRSVSWYQQTPGQGLQFLFEYFSETQRNKGNFPGRFSGRQFSNSRSEMNVSTLELGDSALYLCASSLGVRAGETQYFGPGTRLLVL.

For this clonotype: Relative to the germline gene, one junction end is altered; a read error may explain this. The chain employs TRBV12-3 or TRBV12-4 and TRBJ2-7; TRBD1 agrees at 7 bases. This CDR3 comprises 14 residues. The CDR3 region is CVSSSGTDNHEQYF. As DNA, the CDR3 is TGTGTCAGCAGTTCCGGGACAGATAACCACGAGCAGTACTTC.

Worth noting for this clonotype: Relative to the germline gene, one junction end is altered; a read error may explain this. This chain uses TRBV20-1 with TRBJ2-5; 9 bases are shared with TRBD1. Germline V gene data show CDR1 as DFQATT and CDR2 as SNEGSKA (reference sequence). The CDR3 extends over 15 amino acids. CDR3 DNA: TGCAGTGCTAGGGTAACAGGGGGCCTCCAAAAGACCCAGTACTTC. Its translation: CSARVTGGLQKTQYF.

In regard to this clonotype: Likely a read error: the CDR3 ends without its conserved phenylalanine or tryptophan. The rearrangement joins TRBV4-2 to TRBJ2-1; TRBD2 matches at 8 bases. V was pared by 5 bases and J by 9 bases, with 12 bases of the junction left unmatched. CDR3 length equals 15 residues. Looked up from germline, CDR1 is LGHNA and CDR2 is YNFKEQ. CDR3 nucleotides: TGTGCCAGCAGCGTTACCCTGGGACTAGAAAGTGAGCAGTTCACC. As protein: CASSVTLGLESEQFT.

In regard to this clonotype: Germline is not matched at one junction end, which may reflect a read error. The chain carries TRBV11-2 and TRBJ2-2; no definite D call. Germline V lookup: CDR1 SGHAT, CDR2 FQNNGV. The CDR3 runs to 15 residues. In DNA form, the CDR3 reads TGTGCCAGCAGCTTCGCCAGTTTCAGCACCTGGGAGCTGTTTTTT. Translating gives CASSFASFSTWELFF.

Of note for this clonotype: Germline and junction disagree at one end, which may indicate a read error. This rearrangement joins TRBV5-4 to TRBJ2-2; D is perhaps TRBD1 (5 bases). Germline V gene data show CDR1 as SGHNT and CDR2 as YYREEE (reference sequence). CDR3 length: 19 amino acids. The CDR3 loop reads CASSIGVGGVTAGAGELFF. The CDR3, as DNA: TGTGCTAGCAGCATAGGGGTTGGTGGCGTGACGGCCGGAGCAGGGGAGCTGTTTTTT. Based on the CDR3 plus reference TRBV5-4 and TRBJ2-2, the full variable domain is ETGVTQSPTHLIKTRGQQVTLRCSSQSGHNTVSWYQQALGQGPQFIFQYYREEENGRGNFPPRFSGLQFPNYSSELNVNALELDDSALYLCASSIGVGGVTAGAGELFFGEGSRLTVL.